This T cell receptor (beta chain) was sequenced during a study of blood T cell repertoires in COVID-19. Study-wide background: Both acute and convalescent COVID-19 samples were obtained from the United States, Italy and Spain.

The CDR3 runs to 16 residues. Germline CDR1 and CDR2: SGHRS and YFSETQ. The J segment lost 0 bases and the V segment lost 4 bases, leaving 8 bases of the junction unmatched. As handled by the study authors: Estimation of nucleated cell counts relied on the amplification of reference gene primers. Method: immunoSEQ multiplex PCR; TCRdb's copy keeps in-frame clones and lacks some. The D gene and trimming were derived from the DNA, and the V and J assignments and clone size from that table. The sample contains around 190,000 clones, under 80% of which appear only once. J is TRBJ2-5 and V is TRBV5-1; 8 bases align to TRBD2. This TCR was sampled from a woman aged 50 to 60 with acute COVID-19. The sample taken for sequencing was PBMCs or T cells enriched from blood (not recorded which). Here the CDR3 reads CASSPGGAGDQETQYF. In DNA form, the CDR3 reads TGCGCCAGCAGCCCGGGGGGGGCGGGGGACCAAGAGACCCAGTACTTC.